One sample yielded the 21 T cell receptor beta chains listed below, sequenced in a study of T cell responses to AZD1222 COVID-19 vaccine. This table comes from immunoSEQ multiplex PCR, and its TCRdb copy is limited to in-frame clones, with some not included. Counted here are about 130,000 clones, over 75% occurring once; the ten biggest clones make up roughly 7.4%. The sequencing used peripheral blood, collected on day 0 of AZD1222 vaccination. Receptor source: an adult in good health.

Relative to its sample, this clone is large (0.1 to 1%). The chain recombines TRBV2 with TRBJ2-7, with 14 bases identical to TRBD2. Trimming at V came to 0 bases and at J to 2 bases, leaving 6 bases not matched to a gene. Germline loops: CDR1 SNHLY, CDR2 FYNNEI. CDR3 length equals 18 residues. For the CDR3, the DNA is TGTGCCAGCAGTGAAGCTGGGACTAGCGGGAGACCAACCTACGAGCAGTACTTC. This encodes CASSEAGTSGRPTYEQYF.

V usage is TRBV7-2 and J usage is TRBJ2-7; TRBD2 matches at 11 bases. CDR3 length: 18 amino acids. Germline lookup yields CDR1 SGHTA and CDR2 FQGNSA. With 3 bases clipped from V and 2 bases from J, the junction kept 12 bases outside the gene matches. CDR3 in amino acids: CASSFLGVSGRAPYEQYF. The CDR3 DNA sequence: TGTGCCAGCAGCTTCTTGGGTGTTAGCGGGAGGGCCCCCTACGAGCAGTACTTC.

The chain is built from TRBV11-2 and TRBJ2-1, with a weak D call TRBD2 (5 bases). The germline V gene has CDR1 SGHAT and CDR2 FQNNGV. There are 15 residues in the CDR3. The V gene lost 2 bases and the J gene lost 4 bases, with 12 bases spanning the gap. The CDR3 protein is CASSLTGIIYNEQFF. In nucleotides, the CDR3 is TGTGCCAGCAGCTTAACGGGGATAATATACAATGAGCAGTTCTTC.

The chain links TRBV9 to TRBJ1-2; D unclear. Trimming removed 4 bases from V and 6 bases from J, with 13 bases in between. The CDR3 runs 13 residues. Germline CDR1 is SGDLS and CDR2 is YYNGEE. The CDR3 sequence: CASSYEGLDGYTF. CDR3 nucleotides: TGTGCCAGCAGCTATGAGGGTCTAGATGGCTACACCTTC.

The V and J genes are TRBV3-1 (or the pseudogene TRBV3-2) and TRBJ1-5; possible D gene TRBD1, 5 bases. Germline-derived CDR1 and CDR2 are LGHDT and YNNKEL (reference sequence). V was trimmed by 0 bases and J by 5 bases, leaving 14 bases between them. The CDR3 contains 16 residues. The chain's CDR3 is CASSQDGGRGDQPQHF. CDR3 coding DNA: TGTGCCAGCAGCCAAGACGGGGGAAGAGGGGATCAGCCCCAGCATTTT.

The chain employs TRBV2 and TRBJ1-4; 10 nucleotides agree with TRBD1. The germline gives CDR1 SNHLY, CDR2 FYNNEI. The CDR3 spans 14 residues. In DNA, the CDR3 is TGTGCTCTTAGCCGGGACAGGGGTGATGAAAAACTGTTTTTT. Translating gives CALSRDRGDEKLFF. The full variable domain, rest sourced from reference TRBV2 and TRBJ1-4, is EPEVTQTPSHQVTQMGQEVILRCVPISNHLYFYWYRQILGQKVEFLVSFYNNEISEKSEIFDDQFSVERPDGSNFTLKIRSTKLEDSAMYFCALSRDRGDEKLFFGSGTQLSVL.

The chain recombines TRBV15 with TRBJ1-1; the D gene is possibly TRBD1 (6 bases). V was clipped by 1 base and J by 6 bases, with 18 bases between them. The CDR3 loop spans 16 amino acids. Germline values: CDR1 LNHNV, CDR2 YYDKDF (reference sequence). The CDR3 sequence is CATSRGQVRRNAEAFF. CDR3 nucleotide sequence: TGTGCCACCAGCAGAGGACAGGTTAGGCGCAACGCTGAAGCTTTCTTT.

CDR3 in amino acids: CASSLVVEQYF. The CDR3 DNA is TGTGCCAGCAGCTTAGTGGTCGAGCAGTACTTC. The chain couples TRBV7-2 to TRBJ2-7; the D is unclear. The CDR3 has 11 amino acids. V gave up 1 base and J gave up 6 bases, with 4 bases separating them. Per the germline V gene, CDR1 is SGHTA and CDR2 is FQGNSA. The full variable domain, with the rest looked up from reference TRBV7-2 and TRBJ2-7, is GAGVSQSPSNKVTEKGKDVELRCDPISGHTALYWYRQSLGQGLEFLIYFQGNSAPDKSGLPSDRFSAERTGGSVSTLTIQRTQQEDSAVYLCASSLVVEQYFGPGTRLTVT.

A few counts support this clone. This sequence joins TRBV21-1 and TRBJ2-7; TRBD1 reflects the table's D call only, with no check against the DNA. TRBV21-1 is a pseudogene locus. This CDR3 region has 14 residues. CDR3: CASSKAAGRYEQYF. Written as DNA, the CDR3 is TGTGCCAGCAGCAAAGCAGCAGGGCGCTACGAGCAGTACTTC.

The V and J genes are TRBV7-2 and TRBJ1-3, with D unclear. Germline V gene data show CDR1 as SGHTA and CDR2 as FQGNSA. This CDR3 is built from 15 residues. The germline V and J ends were trimmed by 6 bases and 2 bases, with 14 bases remaining between them. CDR3 amino acids: CASRSDTQAGNTIYF. The CDR3 region has the DNA TGTGCCAGCAGATCAGACACCCAGGCTGGAAACACCATATATTTT.

This clone is a singleton in its sample. This rearrangement joins TRBV6-5 to TRBJ1-3, with a possible D match to TRBD1 (5 bases). This CDR3 is 15 amino acids long. Looked up from germline, CDR1 is MNHEY and CDR2 is SVGAGI. Trimming stripped 4 bases from V and 4 bases from J, with 14 bases between. The CDR3 coding sequence is TGTGCCAGCAGTTTCGCCCCGGGGCTAGGAAACACCATATATTTT. Translation gives CASSFAPGLGNTIYF.

This clone has a single count. The V gene is TRBV6-5, the J gene TRBJ1-2; possibly TRBD1 for D (6 bases). This CDR3 has 16 residues. With 0 bases removed from V and 8 bases from J, the gap between germline ends came to 19 bases. The germline V gene has CDR1 MNHEY and CDR2 SVGAGI. The CDR3 spells CASSYSEGRGHEGYTF. CDR3 nucleotides: TGTGCCAGCAGTTACTCCGAGGGGCGGGGACATGAGGGCTACACCTTC.

The chain joins TRBV19 to TRBJ2-1; TRBD2 matches 13 bases. After removal of 8 bases from V and 6 bases from J, the junction contained 4 bases not matched to a gene. This CDR3 comprises 14 residues. CDR1 is LNHDA and CDR2 is SQIVND in the germline V gene (reference sequence). The CDR3: CASLRTSGSNEQFF. In DNA, the CDR3 is TGTGCCAGTCTTCGGACTAGCGGGAGCAATGAGCAGTTCTTC.

This chain links TRBV20-1 with TRBJ2-4; a weak D match, TRBD2 (6 bases). The CDR3 has 18 amino acids. V gave up 3 bases and J gave up 0 bases, with 21 bases separating them. The V gene's germline CDR1 is DFQATT and CDR2 SNEGSKA (reference sequence). The CDR3 bases are TGCAGTGCTAGTGGGGTTGACAGCGGGTCTCTAGCCAAAAACATTCAGTACTTC. This encodes CSASGVDSGSLAKNIQYF.

The chain is built from TRBV30 and TRBJ1-1; D uncertain. This CDR3 is built from 13 residues. Germline CDR1 reads GTSNPN; CDR2 reads SVGIG (reference sequence). Trimming left V 4 bases short and J 0 bases short, with 9 bases between. DNA for the CDR3: TGTGCCTGGACATCGGCAGTGAACACTGAAGCTTTCTTT. Its translation: CAWTSAVNTEAFF.

This chain connects TRBV19 to TRBJ1-3, with a weak D call TRBD1 (5 bases). The CDR3 is 14 residues long. The germline V and J ends were trimmed by 0 bases and 11 bases, with 14 bases remaining between them. In germline, CDR1 is LNHDA, CDR2 SQIVND (reference sequence). The CDR3 here is CASSIEGQRYAIYF. The CDR3 DNA is TGTGCCAGTAGTATAGAAGGACAACGGTACGCCATATATTTT.

The chain is built from TRBV19 and TRBJ1-5; 8 bases are a match to TRBD1. Germline V gene lookup returns CDR1 LNHDA and CDR2 SQIVND (reference sequence). V lost 4 bases and J lost 6; bases outside the gene matches: 11. The CDR3 totals 16 residues. CDR3 sequence reads: CASSSGQGGFGQPQHF. DNA of the CDR3: TGTGCCAGTAGTAGCGGACAGGGAGGATTCGGTCAGCCCCAGCATTTT.

The chain is built from TRBV7-3 and TRBJ1-1; D perhaps matches TRBD1 (6 bases). The ends were cut back, 11 bases at V and 1 base at J, with 14 bases in the middle. Germline V gene data show CDR1 as SGHTA and CDR2 as FQGTGA. This CDR3 spans 13 amino acids. CDR3: CASARGRNTEAFF. The CDR3 nucleotides are TGTGCCTCCGCCAGGGGACGGAACACTGAAGCTTTCTTT.

This clone was counted between two and nine times. The genes are TRBV5-1 and TRBJ2-7, with D perhaps assigned TRBD1 or TRBD2 (5 bases each). CDR1 SGHRS and CDR2 YFSETQ come from the germline V gene. V was clipped by 1 base and J by 7 bases, with 18 bases between them. This CDR3 comprises 15 residues. The CDR3 loop reads CASSLNRRQGGEQYF. Here the CDR3 DNA reads TGCGCCAGCAGCTTGAATCGTCGGCAGGGCGGGGAGCAGTACTTC.

The rearrangement joins TRBV12-3 or TRBV12-4 to TRBJ2-3; D call uncertain. The germline V and J ends were trimmed by 6 bases and 5 bases, with 9 bases remaining between them. This CDR3 has 12 residues. DNA for the CDR3: TGTGCCAGCAGGGGCTCAGGAGATACGCAGTATTTT. Translated: CASRGSGDTQYF.

The rearrangement links TRBV19 to TRBJ2-7, with 7 bases matching TRBD1. The ends lost 5 bases at V and 5 bases at J; junction bases unmatched: 9. The CDR3 consists of 14 residues. CDR1 and CDR2 from the germline V gene are LNHDA and SQIVND (reference sequence). The CDR3 coding sequence is TGTGCCAGTAGTCACCCGGGCCAGGGGGACGAGCAGTACTTC. Protein product: CASSHPGQGDEQYF.